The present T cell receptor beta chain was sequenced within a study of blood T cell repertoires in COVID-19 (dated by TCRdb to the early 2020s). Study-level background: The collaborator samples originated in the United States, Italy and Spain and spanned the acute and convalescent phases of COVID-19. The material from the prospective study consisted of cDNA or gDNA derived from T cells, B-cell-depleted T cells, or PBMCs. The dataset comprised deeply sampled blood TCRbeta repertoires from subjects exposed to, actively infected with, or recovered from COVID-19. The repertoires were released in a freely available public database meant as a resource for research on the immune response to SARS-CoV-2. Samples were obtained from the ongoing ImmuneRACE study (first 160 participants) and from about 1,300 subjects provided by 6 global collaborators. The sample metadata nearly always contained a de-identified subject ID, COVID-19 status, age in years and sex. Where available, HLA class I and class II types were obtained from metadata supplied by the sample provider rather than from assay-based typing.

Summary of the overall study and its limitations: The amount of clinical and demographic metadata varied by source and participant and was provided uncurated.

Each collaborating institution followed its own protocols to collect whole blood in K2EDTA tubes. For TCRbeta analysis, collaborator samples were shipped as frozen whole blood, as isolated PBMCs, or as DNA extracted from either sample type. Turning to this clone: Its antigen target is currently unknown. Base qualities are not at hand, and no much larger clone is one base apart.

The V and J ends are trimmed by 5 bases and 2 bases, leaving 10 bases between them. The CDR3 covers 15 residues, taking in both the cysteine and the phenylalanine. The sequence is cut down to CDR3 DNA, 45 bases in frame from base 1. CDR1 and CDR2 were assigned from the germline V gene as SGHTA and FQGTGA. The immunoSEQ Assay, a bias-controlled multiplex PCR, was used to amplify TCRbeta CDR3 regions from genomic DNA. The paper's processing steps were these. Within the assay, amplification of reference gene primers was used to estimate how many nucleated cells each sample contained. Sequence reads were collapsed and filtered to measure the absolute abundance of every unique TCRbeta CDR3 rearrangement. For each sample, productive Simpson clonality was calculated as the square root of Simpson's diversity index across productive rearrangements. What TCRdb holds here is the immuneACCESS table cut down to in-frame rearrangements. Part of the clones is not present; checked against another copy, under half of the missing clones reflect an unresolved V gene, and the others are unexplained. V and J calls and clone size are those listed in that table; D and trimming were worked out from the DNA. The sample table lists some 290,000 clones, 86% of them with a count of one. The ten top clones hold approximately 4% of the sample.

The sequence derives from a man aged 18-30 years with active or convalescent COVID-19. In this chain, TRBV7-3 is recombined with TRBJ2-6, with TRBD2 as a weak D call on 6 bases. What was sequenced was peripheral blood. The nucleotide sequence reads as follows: TGTGCCAGCAGCGCCGCGGGGACTGGGGCCAACGTCCTGACTTTC. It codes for CASSAAGTGANVLTF.